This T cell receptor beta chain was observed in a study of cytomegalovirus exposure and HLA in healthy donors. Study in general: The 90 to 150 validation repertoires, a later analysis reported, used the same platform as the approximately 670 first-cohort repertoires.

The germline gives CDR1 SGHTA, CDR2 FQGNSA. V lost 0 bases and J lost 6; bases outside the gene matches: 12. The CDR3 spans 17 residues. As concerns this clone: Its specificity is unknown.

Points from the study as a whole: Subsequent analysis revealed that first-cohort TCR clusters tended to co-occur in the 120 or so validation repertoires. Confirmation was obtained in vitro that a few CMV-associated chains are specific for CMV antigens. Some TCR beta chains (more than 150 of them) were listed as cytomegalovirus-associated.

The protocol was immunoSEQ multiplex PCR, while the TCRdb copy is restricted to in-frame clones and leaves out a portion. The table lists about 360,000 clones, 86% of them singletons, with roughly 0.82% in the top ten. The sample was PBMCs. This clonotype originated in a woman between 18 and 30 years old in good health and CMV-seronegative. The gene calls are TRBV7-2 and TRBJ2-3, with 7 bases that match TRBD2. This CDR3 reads CASSLAGIAGPMDTQYF. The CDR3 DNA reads TGTGCCAGCAGCTTAGCGGGCATAGCGGGCCCAATGGATACGCAGTATTTT.